The 13 T cell receptor beta chains given below trace back to one sample, sequenced in a study of cytomegalovirus exposure and HLA in healthy donors. Generated by immunoSEQ multiplex PCR, the TCRdb table keeps only in-frame clones and is missing some. The profile shows fewer than 150,000 clones, approximately 90% of them singletons. Sequenced sample: PBMCs. These receptors were taken from a man between 18 and 29 years old in good health and CMV-seronegative.

V usage is TRBV4-2 and J usage is TRBJ2-5; 8 bases line up with TRBD2. This CDR3 has 16 residues. V lost 4 bases to trimming and J lost 0 bases; unmatched junction nucleotides: 7. From germline, CDR1 is LGHNA and CDR2 YNFKEQ. CDR3 amino acids: CASSRRILADQETQYF. In DNA, the CDR3 is TGTGCCAGCAGCCGACGGATACTAGCGGACCAAGAGACCCAGTACTTC.

The chain recombines TRBV5-4 with TRBJ2-1; 7 bases map to TRBD1. Trimming at V came to 2 bases and at J to 5 bases, leaving 7 bases not matched to a gene. CDR1 and CDR2 (germline): SGHNT, YYREEE (reference sequence). The CDR3 contains 15 residues. In DNA form, the CDR3 reads TGTGCCAGCAGCTTCACCGGGACAGCGAACAATGAGCAGTTCTTC. Protein sequence: CASSFTGTANNEQFF.

This chain connects TRBV5-1 to TRBJ1-1, with 8 bases lining up with TRBD1. The V and J ends lost 3 bases and 4 bases, in that order; junction bases with no gene match: 5. Germline V lookup: CDR1 SGHRS, CDR2 YFSETQ. This CDR3 region has 14 residues. CDR3 sequence (DNA): TGCGCCAGCAGCTACCTAACAGGGGGCACTGAAGCTTTCTTT. This codes for CASSYLTGGTEAFF.

The chain is built from TRBV18 and TRBJ1-3; D ambiguous. CDR1 and CDR2 from the germline V gene are KGHSH and LQKENI. V gave up 5 bases and J gave up 4 bases, with 27 bases separating them. The CDR3 runs 19 residues. CDR3 loop: CASSNLGSPGGSSGNTIYF. As DNA, the CDR3 is TGTGCCAGCTCAAATCTCGGCTCTCCAGGAGGTAGCTCCGGAAACACCATATATTTT. Looking up the rest from reference TRBV18 and TRBJ1-3 gives the full variable domain: NAGVMQNPRHLVRRRGQEARLRCSPMKGHSHVYWYRQLPEEGLKFMVYLQKENIIDESGMPKERFSAEFPKEGPSILRIQQVVRGDSAAYFCASSNLGSPGGSSGNTIYFGEGSWLTVV.

CDR3 nucleotide sequence: TGTGCCAGTAGTATTAGCAGGGGCAACACCGGGGAGCTGTTTTTT. This sequence encodes CASSISRGNTGELFF. V gene TRBV19 combines with J gene TRBJ2-2; the D gene is possibly TRBD1 (6 bases). Trimming removed 3 bases from V and 2 bases from J, with 10 bases in between. Germline lookup yields CDR1 LNHDA and CDR2 SQIVND (reference sequence). The CDR3 spans 15 residues.

The J gene is TRBJ2-5, the V gene TRBV5-1, with 8 bases matching TRBD1. V was clipped by 0 bases and J by 3 bases; unmatched bases: 4. The CDR3 extends over 15 amino acids. Germline CDR1 SGHRS, CDR2 YFSETQ. The CDR3 DNA is TGCGCCAGCAGCTTGGTAGGACAGGGTAAAGAGACCCAGTACTTC. It codes for CASSLVGQGKETQYF.

This rearrangement joins TRBV15 to TRBJ2-2; TRBD2 aligns across 12 bases. Germline-derived CDR1 and CDR2 are LNHNV and YYDKDF (reference sequence). This CDR3 has 16 amino acids. V gave up 4 bases and J gave up 7 bases; unmatched junction bases: 7. Here the CDR3 reads CATSTARLAGVGELFF. CDR3 nucleotides: TGTGCCACCAGCACCGCGAGACTAGCGGGAGTCGGGGAGCTGTTTTTT.

The chain has TRBV4-1 and TRBJ1-2; TRBD1 might be the D (5 bases). The germline V and J ends were trimmed by 1 base and 1 base, with 13 bases remaining between them. The CDR3 sequence is 16 residues long. Germline CDR1 MGHRA, CDR2 YSYEKL. The CDR3 loop is CASSQAFRVDNYGYTF. CDR3 nucleotides: TGCGCCAGCAGCCAAGCTTTCAGGGTGGATAACTATGGCTACACCTTC.

The V call is TRBV19, the J call TRBJ1-2; D not resolved. From germline, CDR1 is LNHDA and CDR2 SQIVND (reference sequence). The V end was cut by 3 bases, the J end by 2 bases, with 4 bases between. The CDR3 is made up of 12 amino acids. The CDR3 spells CASSIQNYGYTF. For the CDR3, the DNA is TGTGCCAGTAGTATTCAGAACTATGGCTACACCTTC.

The chain couples TRBV28 to TRBJ1-3; 8 positions agree with TRBD1. This CDR3 comprises 14 residues. The V gene end was trimmed by 6 bases and the J gene end by 4 bases; junction bases not matched to a gene: 5. Germline V gives CDR1 MDHEN, CDR2 SYDVKM. This CDR3 is CASRRQGRGNTIYF. The CDR3 coding sequence is TGTGCCAGCAGGCGACAGGGGCGCGGAAACACCATATATTTT.

This rearrangement joins TRBV11-2 to TRBJ2-2; D remains unclear. V was trimmed by 0 bases and J by 7 bases, leaving 6 bases between them. Germline V gene lookup returns CDR1 SGHAT and CDR2 FQNNGV. This CDR3 has 13 residues. The CDR3 protein is CASSLDPIGELFF. The CDR3 DNA follows: TGTGCCAGCAGCTTAGATCCAATCGGGGAGCTGTTTTTT. The whole variable domain, filled in from reference TRBV11-2 and TRBJ2-2, reads EAGVAQSPRYKIIEKRQSVAFWCNPISGHATLYWYQQILGQGPKLLIQFQNNGVVDDSQLPKDRFSAERLKGVDSTLKIQPAKLEDSAVYLCASSLDPIGELFFGEGSRLTVL.

This clone has a single count. This chain connects TRBV30 to TRBJ2-1, with a weak D call TRBD2 (7 bases). The CDR3 loop spans 17 amino acids. Trimming pared 2 bases from V and 3 bases from J, leaving 20 bases between. Germline CDR1 GTSNPN, CDR2 SVGIG (reference sequence). For the CDR3, the DNA is TGTGCCTGGAGTACCCCCCTTCGGCGGGGGCTCTACAATGAGCAGTTCTTC. The encoded protein is CAWSTPLRRGLYNEQFF.

The chain uses TRBV5-8 and TRBJ2-3; 8 bases match TRBD1. V was clipped by 4 bases and J by 1 base; unmatched bases: 5. The germline CDR1 and CDR2 sequences are SGHTS and YDEGEE. The CDR3 is 15 residues long. This CDR3 reads CASSTGQAGTDTQYF. In DNA form, the CDR3 reads TGTGCCAGCAGCACGGGACAGGCGGGCACAGATACGCAGTATTTT.